Here is one T cell receptor (beta chain) with its context. The data stem from a study of blood T cell repertoires in COVID-19. As processed by the authors: Amplifying reference gene primers gave estimates of nucleated cell counts. Method: immunoSEQ multiplex PCR; TCRdb's copy keeps in-frame clones and lacks some. Clone size and V and J calls were adopted from that table, with D and trimming inferred from the DNA. The sample lists about 250,000 clones, about 86% seen once, with approximately 9% in the top ten. CDR1 SGHTA and CDR2 FQGNSA come from the germline V gene. This CDR3 is 13 amino acids long. With 6 bases clipped from V and 5 bases from J, the junction kept 4 bases outside the gene matches.

V usage is TRBV7-2 and J usage is TRBJ1-2; the match to TRBD1 covers 9 bases. This TCR derives from a man between 40 and 49 years old with active or convalescent COVID-19. Sequenced material: peripheral blood. CDR3 nucleotides: TGTGCCAGCAGGACAGGGGGTAGATATGGCTACACCTTC. This gives the protein CASRTGGRYGYTF.